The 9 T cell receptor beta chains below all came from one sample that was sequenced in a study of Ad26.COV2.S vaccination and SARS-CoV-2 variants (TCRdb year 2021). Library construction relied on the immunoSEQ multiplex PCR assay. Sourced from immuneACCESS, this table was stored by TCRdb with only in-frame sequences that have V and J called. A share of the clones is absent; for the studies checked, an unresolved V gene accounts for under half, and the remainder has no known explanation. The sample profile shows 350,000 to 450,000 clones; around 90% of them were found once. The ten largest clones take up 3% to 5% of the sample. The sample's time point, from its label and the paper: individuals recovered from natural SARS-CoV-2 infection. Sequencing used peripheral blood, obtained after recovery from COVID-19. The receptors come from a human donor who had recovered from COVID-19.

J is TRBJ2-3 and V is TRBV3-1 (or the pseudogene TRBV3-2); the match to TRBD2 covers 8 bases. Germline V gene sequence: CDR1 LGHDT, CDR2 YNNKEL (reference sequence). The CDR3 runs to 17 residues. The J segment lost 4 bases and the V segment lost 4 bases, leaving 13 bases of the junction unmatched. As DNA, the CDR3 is TGTGCCAGCAGCCCAGGAAGGGGGACTAGAATGGCAGATACGCAGTATTTT. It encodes CASSPGRGTRMADTQYF.

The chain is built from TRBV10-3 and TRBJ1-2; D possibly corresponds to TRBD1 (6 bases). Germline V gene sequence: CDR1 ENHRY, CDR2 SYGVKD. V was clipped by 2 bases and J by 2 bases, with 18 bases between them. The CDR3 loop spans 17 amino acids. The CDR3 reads CAISERSGSGVNYGYTF. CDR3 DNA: TGTGCCATCAGTGAGCGGTCAGGCTCAGGGGTCAACTATGGCTACACCTTC.

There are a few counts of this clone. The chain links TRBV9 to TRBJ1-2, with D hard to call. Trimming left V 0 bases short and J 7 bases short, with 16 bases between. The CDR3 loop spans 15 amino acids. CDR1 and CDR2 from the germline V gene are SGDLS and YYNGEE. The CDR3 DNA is TGTGCCAGCAGCGTAGGTGGACTTTCCCCCCTTGGCTACACCTTC. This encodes CASSVGGLSPLGYTF.

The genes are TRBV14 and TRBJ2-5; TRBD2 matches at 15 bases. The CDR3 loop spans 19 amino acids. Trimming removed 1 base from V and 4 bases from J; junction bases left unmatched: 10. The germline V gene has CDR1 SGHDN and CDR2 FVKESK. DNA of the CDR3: TGTGCCAGCAGCCAAGGGACTAGCGGGGGGGCCTGGGCGGCAGAGACCCAGTACTTC. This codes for CASSQGTSGGAWAAETQYF.

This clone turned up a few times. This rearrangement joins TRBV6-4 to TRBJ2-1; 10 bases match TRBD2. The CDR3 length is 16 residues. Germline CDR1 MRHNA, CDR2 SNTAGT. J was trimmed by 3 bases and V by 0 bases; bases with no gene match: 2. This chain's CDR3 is CASSDSSGGDYNEQFF. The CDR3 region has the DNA TGTGCCAGCAGTGACTCCAGCGGGGGGGACTACAATGAGCAGTTCTTC.

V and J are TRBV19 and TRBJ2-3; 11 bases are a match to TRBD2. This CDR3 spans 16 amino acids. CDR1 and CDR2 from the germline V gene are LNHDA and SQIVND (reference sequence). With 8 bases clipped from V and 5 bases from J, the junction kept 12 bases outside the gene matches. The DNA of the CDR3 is TGTGCCAGTTCAGTGACTAGCGGGGCGACTCGAGATACGCAGTATTTT. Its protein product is CASSVTSGATRDTQYF.

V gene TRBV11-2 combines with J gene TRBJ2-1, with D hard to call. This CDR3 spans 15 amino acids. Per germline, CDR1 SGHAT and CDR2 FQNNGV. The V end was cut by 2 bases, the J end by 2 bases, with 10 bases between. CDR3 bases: TGTGCCAGCAGCTTAAATGGAGCCACCTACAATGAGCAGTTCTTC. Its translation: CASSLNGATYNEQFF.

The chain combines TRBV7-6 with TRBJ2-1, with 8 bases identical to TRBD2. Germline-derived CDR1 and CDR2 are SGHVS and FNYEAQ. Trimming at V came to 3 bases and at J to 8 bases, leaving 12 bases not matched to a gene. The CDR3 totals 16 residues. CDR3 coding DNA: TGTGCCAGCAGCTTCTTTCGGTCCGGGGGGGCCTATGAGCAGTTCTTC. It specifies CASSFFRSGGAYEQFF.

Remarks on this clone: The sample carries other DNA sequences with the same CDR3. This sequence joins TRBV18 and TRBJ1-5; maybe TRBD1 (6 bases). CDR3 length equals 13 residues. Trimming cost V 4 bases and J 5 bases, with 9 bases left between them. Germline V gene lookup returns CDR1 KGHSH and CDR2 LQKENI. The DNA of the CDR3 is TGTGCCAGCTCACTTAACAGGGATCAGCCCCAGCATTTT. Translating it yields CASSLNRDQPQHF.